Each of the 7 T cell receptor beta chains below was sequenced from the same sample in a study of blood T cells in healthy people across ages. A J-beta primer mix and a sample-barcoded 5' primer were used in a second PCR of about 7 to 12 cycles. TCRdb reprocessed the 5' RACE reads with MiXCR, giving one entry per CDR3 protein. The repertoire consists of approximately 1,000,000 distinct CDR3 sequences, with roughly 45% occurring once and the leading ten covering 18%. Sequencing input: blood. The receptors stem from a woman aged 55-69 years in good health.

This clonotype occurred a few times. The chain is built from TRBV24-1 and TRBJ2-6, with D perhaps given as TRBD1 or TRBD2 (5 bases each). Trimming took off 6 bases at V and 0 bases at J, with 17 bases between the two ends. The CDR3 covers 18 residues. The V gene's germline CDR1 is KGHDR and CDR2 SFDVKD. CDR3: CATSLGTPGASGANVLTF. CDR3 bases: TGTGCCACCAGTCTGGGGACCCCGGGTGCCTCTGGGGCCAACGTCCTGACTTTC.

V usage is TRBV6-5 and J usage is TRBJ2-3; TRBD1 or TRBD2 may be the D gene (5 bases each). The CDR3 sequence is 14 residues long. V shed 4 bases and J shed 4 bases, with 12 bases lying between them. Germline V gene sequence: CDR1 MNHEY, CDR2 SVGAGI. DNA of the CDR3: TGTGCCAGCAGTTGGGACCTCAGGGCAGATACGCAGTATTTT. It specifies CASSWDLRADTQYF.

The chain links TRBV7-2 to TRBJ2-1; 13 positions agree with TRBD2. The CDR3 covers 18 residues. Trimming cost V 1 base and J 5 bases; bases outside gene matches: 8. Germline lookup yields CDR1 SGHTA and CDR2 FQGNSA. The CDR3 DNA is TGTGCCAGCAGCTTAGATGGCGGGGGGACTAGCGGGAACAATGAGCAGTTCTTC. This gives the protein CASSLDGGGTSGNNEQFF.

The rearrangement joins TRBV27 to TRBJ2-2, with D hard to call. CDR1 MNHEY and CDR2 SMNVEV come from the germline V gene (reference sequence). The CDR3 spans 13 residues. Trimming left V 8 bases short and J 2 bases short, with 9 bases between. CDR3 amino acids: CASQRANTGELFF. CDR3 bases: TGTGCCAGCCAACGAGCAAACACCGGGGAGCTGTTTTTT.

This clonotype occurred a few times. The chain combines TRBV10-3 with TRBJ2-2; D remains ambiguous. The V end lost 3 bases, the J end lost 0 bases, and 11 bases lay between the germline ends. This CDR3 is built from 16 residues. The germline V gene has CDR1 ENHRY and CDR2 SYGVKD. The CDR3 loop is CAISDLGPANTGELFF. The CDR3 DNA reads as TGTGCCATCAGTGACCTCGGACCCGCGAACACCGGGGAGCTGTTTTTT.

The DNA for the CDR3 is TGTGCCAGCAGGGAGGGTAGCGGGGCGTTCAATGAGCAGTTCTTC. Encoded protein: CASREGSGAFNEQFF. The genes are TRBV12-3 or TRBV12-4 and TRBJ2-1, with 8 positions matching TRBD2. Trimming at V came to 6 bases and at J to 6 bases, leaving 10 bases not matched to a gene. This CDR3 contains 15 residues.

There are a few counts of this clonotype. The genes are TRBV15 and TRBJ1-1; possible D gene TRBD1, 6 bases. The V gene's germline CDR1 is LNHNV and CDR2 YYDKDF (reference sequence). The CDR3 spans 15 residues. With 3 bases removed from V and 3 bases from J, the gap between germline ends came to 14 bases. Written as DNA, the CDR3 is TGTGCCACCAGCAGCCACACAGGGAGTGACACTGAAGCTTTCTTT. Its translation: CATSSHTGSDTEAFF.